These 9 T cell receptor beta chains came from one sample sequenced in a study of blood T cell repertoires in COVID-19. TCRdb's table, derived via immunoSEQ multiplex PCR, lists solely in-frame clones and lacks some. The sample consists of about 240,000 clones, 82% of them appearing once. The sequencing sample was made of peripheral blood. The receptors were gathered from a woman between 55 and 75 years old with active or convalescent COVID-19.

This clone was seen repeatedly, ten times or more. J is TRBJ1-1 and V is TRBV25-1; 10 nucleotides line up with TRBD1. The CDR3 runs to 14 residues. The germline V gene encodes CDR1 MGHDK and CDR2 SYGVNS. V was clipped by 7 bases and J by 4 bases; unmatched bases: 6. The CDR3 spells CASTRQGASTEAFF. CDR3 sequence (DNA): TGTGCCAGCACCAGACAGGGGGCGAGCACTGAAGCTTTCTTT.

This clone appeared a single time. CDR3 region: CAWSVAGPTYGYTF. The CDR3 nucleotides are TGTGCCTGGAGTGTGGCAGGGCCTACGTATGGCTACACCTTC. The rearrangement joins TRBV30 to TRBJ1-2, with a weak D call TRBD1 (5 bases). The germline V gene encodes CDR1 GTSNPN and CDR2 SVGIG (reference sequence). The length of the CDR3 is 14 residues. Trimming removed 0 bases from V and 5 bases from J, with 13 bases in between.

The V and J genes are TRBV15 and TRBJ2-1, with 9 bases matching TRBD2. Germline CDR1 LNHNV, CDR2 YYDKDF (reference sequence). V gave up 0 bases and J gave up 2 bases; unmatched junction bases: 14. The CDR3 is made up of 20 amino acids. Written as DNA, the CDR3 is TGTGCCACCAGCAGAGATCTACTAGCGGGCCGCGGACTGGCCTACAATGAGCAGTTCTTC. The encoded protein is CATSRDLLAGRGLAYNEQFF.

The V gene is TRBV5-1, the J gene TRBJ2-3; 8 positions match TRBD2. J lost 1 base, V lost 2 bases, and 6 bases had no gene match. Germline assignment: CDR1 SGHRS and CDR2 YFSETQ. This CDR3 contains 16 residues. The CDR3 loop reads CASSFQQAGGTDTQYF. The DNA for the CDR3 is TGCGCCAGCAGCTTCCAACAAGCGGGGGGCACAGATACGCAGTATTTT.

CDR3: CASVRGGYGYTF. The CDR3 DNA follows: TGTGCCAGCGTACGGGGGGGCTATGGCTACACCTTC. The genes are TRBV21-1 and TRBJ1-2. TRBV21-1 is a pseudogene locus. This CDR3 is 12 amino acids long.

The V call is TRBV3-1 (or the pseudogene TRBV3-2), the J call TRBJ1-1, with a possible D match to TRBD1 (5 bases). The V gene lost 0 bases and the J gene lost 13 bases, with 12 bases spanning the gap. Germline V CDR1 and CDR2: LGHDT, YNNKEL (reference sequence). The CDR3 totals 12 residues. The CDR3, as DNA: TGTGCCAGCAGCCAAGAGGCAGGGTCGGATTTCTTT. Its protein is CASSQEAGSDFF.

This chain joins TRBV2 and TRBJ2-1; 11 bases are a match to TRBD1. The CDR3 sequence is 15 residues long. Germline CDR1 and CDR2: SNHLY and FYNNEI. V shed 6 bases and J 3 bases; nucleotides not matched to a gene: 4. In DNA form, the CDR3 reads TGTGCCAGCAGGAGGGGACAGGGGGACTACAATGAGCAGTTCTTC. It is translated as CASRRGQGDYNEQFF.

The chain employs TRBV3-1 (or the pseudogene TRBV3-2) and TRBJ1-2, with TRBD1 identical over 7 bases. Germline CDR1 and CDR2: LGHDT and YNNKEL (reference sequence). The CDR3 spans 16 residues. The J segment lost 8 bases and the V segment lost 4 bases, leaving 16 bases of the junction unmatched. The DNA of the CDR3 is TGTGCCAGCAGCCGACCGGACAGGACCGCCTCGGAGGGCTACACCTTC. It is translated as CASSRPDRTASEGYTF.

This clone came up a few times. The rearrangement uses TRBV4-1 and TRBJ1-5, with 8 positions matching TRBD1. The CDR3 consists of 15 residues. V was pared by 3 bases and J by 3 bases, with 4 bases of the junction left unmatched. Per germline, CDR1 MGHRA and CDR2 YSYEKL. CDR3 DNA: TGCGCCAGCAGCCAGGAGGACAGGGACAATCAGCCCCAGCATTTT. It translates to CASSQEDRDNQPQHF.